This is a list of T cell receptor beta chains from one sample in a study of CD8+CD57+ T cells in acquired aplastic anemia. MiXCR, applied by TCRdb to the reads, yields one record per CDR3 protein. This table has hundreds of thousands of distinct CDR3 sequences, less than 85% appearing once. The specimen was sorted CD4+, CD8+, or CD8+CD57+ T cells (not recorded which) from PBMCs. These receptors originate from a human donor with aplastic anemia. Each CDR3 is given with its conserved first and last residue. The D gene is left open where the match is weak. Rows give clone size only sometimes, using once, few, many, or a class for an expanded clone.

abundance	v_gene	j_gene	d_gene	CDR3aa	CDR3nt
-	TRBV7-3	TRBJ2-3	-	CASSPSGTWGEQYF	TGTGCCAGCAGCCCATCGGGGACTTGGGGAGAGCAGTATTTT
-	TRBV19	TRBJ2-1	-	CGSRIASGAENEQFF	TGCGGCAGTCGTATAGCGAGCGGAGCAGAGAATGAGCAGTTCTTC
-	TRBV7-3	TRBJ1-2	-	CASSISGGGIDTHTF	TGTGCCAGCAGCATCAGCGGAGGCGGGATAGATACGCACACCTTC
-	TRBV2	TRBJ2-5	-	CASSYAYQAAQYF	TGTGCCAGCAGTTATGCCTACCAAGCGGCCCAGTACTTC
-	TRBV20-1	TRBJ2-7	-	CSAAELAKNRDEQYF	TGCAGTGCTGCGGAACTAGCCAAAAACAGGGACGAGCAGTACTTC
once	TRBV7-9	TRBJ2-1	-	CASSVEEPDYNEQF	TGCGCCAGCAGCGTGGAGGAACCCGACTACAATGAGCAGTTC
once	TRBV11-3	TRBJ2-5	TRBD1	CASSLELTGGQETQYF	TGTGCCAGCAGCTTAGAACTGACAGGGGGGCAAGAGACCCAGTACTTC
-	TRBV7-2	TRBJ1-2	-	CASSPLAGGLDTHYTF	TGTGCCAGCAGTCCACTAGCCGGGGGGCTGGATACGCACTACACCTTC
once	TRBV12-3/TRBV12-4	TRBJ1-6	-	CASSLGYGYNSPLHF	TGTGCCAGCAGTTTAGGGTATGGCTATAATTCACCCCTCCACTTT
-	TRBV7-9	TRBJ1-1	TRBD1	CASSLEQGARAEAFF	TGTGCCAGCAGCTTAGAGCAGGGGGCCCGGGCTGAAGCTTTCTTT
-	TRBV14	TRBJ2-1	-	CASSQLAEQFF	TGTGCCAGCAGCCAACTAGCCGAGCAGTTCTTC
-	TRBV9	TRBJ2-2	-	CASSEWSDTQYFELFF	-
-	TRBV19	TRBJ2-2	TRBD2	CASSPSTGRAGELFF	TGTGCCAGTAGCCCTTCGACGGGGAGGGCCGGGGAGCTGTTTTTT
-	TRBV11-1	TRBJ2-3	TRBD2	CAGSFQRSGGSTDTQYF	TGTGCCGGCAGCTTTCAAAGAAGCGGGGGGAGCACAGATACGCAGTATTTT
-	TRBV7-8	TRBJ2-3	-	CASSVASDPDSF	TGTGCCAGCAGCGTAGCGTCAGATCCCGATTCGTTT
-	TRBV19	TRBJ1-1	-	CASSAFGEAFF	TGTGCCAGTAGTGCCTTCGGCGAAGCTTTCTTT
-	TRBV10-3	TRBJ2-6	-	CASTPGTPSGANVLTF	TGTGCCAGCACCCCCGGGACCCCATCTGGGGCCAACGTCCTGACTTTC
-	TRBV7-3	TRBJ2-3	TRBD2	CASSSSGTCGQSF	TGTGCCAGCAGTTCTAGCGGGACTTGTGGACAGTCCTTT
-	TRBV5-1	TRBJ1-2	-	CASSPLRDDVVYGYTF	TGCGCCAGCAGCCCCCTTAGAGACGACGTCGTATATGGCTACACCTTC
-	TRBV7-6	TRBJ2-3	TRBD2	CASTLGRGPSGPNF	TGTGCCAGCACCCTAGGGAGGGGTCCCTCTGGGCCCAACTTT